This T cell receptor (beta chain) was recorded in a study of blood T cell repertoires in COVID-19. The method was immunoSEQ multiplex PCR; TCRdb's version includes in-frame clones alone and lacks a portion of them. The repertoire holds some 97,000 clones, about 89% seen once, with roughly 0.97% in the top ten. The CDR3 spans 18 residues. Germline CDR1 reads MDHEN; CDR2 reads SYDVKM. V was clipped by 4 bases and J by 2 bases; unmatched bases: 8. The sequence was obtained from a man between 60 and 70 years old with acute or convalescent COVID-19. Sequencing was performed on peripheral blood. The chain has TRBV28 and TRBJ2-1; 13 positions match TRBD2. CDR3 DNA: TGTGCCAGCAGTTCCCTGACTAGCGGGAGGAAGACCTACAATGAGCAGTTCTTC. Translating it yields CASSSLTSGRKTYNEQFF.